A single sample gave rise to the 25 T cell receptor beta chains below, sequenced in a study of OX40 agonist ivuxolimab in advanced cancers. TCRdb's copy holds only in-frame clones and misses some; the assay was immunoSEQ multiplex PCR. The data contain roughly 30,000 clones, 75% to 90% of them singletons. Here the sequenced sample was CD4+ or CD8+ T cells sorted from blood, taken in a trial of the OX40 agonist ivuxolimab. These receptors came from an adult with an advanced solid tumor such as melanoma, head and neck, liver or kidney cancer.

This chain connects TRBV11-2 to TRBJ1-2; 7 bases are shared with TRBD1. Losses at the gene ends were 1 base for V and 6 bases for J; bases not matched to a gene: 8. Per the germline V gene, CDR1 is SGHAT and CDR2 is FQNNGV. CDR3 length: 15 residues. CDR3 bases: TGTGCCAGCAGCTTAGGGGCGACAGGGACAAATGGCTACACCTTC. It translates to CASSLGATGTNGYTF. The entire variable domain, with the rest obtained from reference TRBV11-2 and TRBJ1-2, is as follows: EAGVAQSPRYKIIEKRQSVAFWCNPISGHATLYWYQQILGQGPKLLIQFQNNGVVDDSQLPKDRFSAERLKGVDSTLKIQPAKLEDSAVYLCASSLGATGTNGYTFGSGTRLTVV.

The chain links TRBV28 to TRBJ1-6, with TRBD1 identical over 9 bases. This CDR3 comprises 14 residues. The ends lost 4 bases at V and 5 bases at J; junction bases unmatched: 0. The germline gives CDR1 MDHEN, CDR2 SYDVKM. The CDR3 DNA sequence: TGTGCCAGCAGTTGGGACAGGGATAATTCACCCCTCCACTTT. Amino acid sequence: CASSWDRDNSPLHF.

V is TRBV27 and J is TRBJ1-2, with a tentative D call TRBD1 (6 bases). The CDR3 has 19 amino acids. Germline V gene data show CDR1 as MNHEY and CDR2 as SMNVEV (reference sequence). Trimming pared 0 bases from V and 7 bases from J, leaving 27 bases between. CDR3: CASSLSGDPLGQKKSGYTF. In nucleotides, the CDR3 is TGTGCCAGCAGTTTATCTGGGGACCCGCTTGGACAGAAGAAATCTGGCTACACCTTC.

The chain has TRBV6-6 and TRBJ2-7, with D maybe TRBD1 (6 bases). V was shortened by 10 bases and J by 5 bases, with 24 bases between the two germline ends. The germline CDR1 and CDR2 sequences are MNHNY and SVGAGI (reference sequence). This CDR3 is 15 amino acids long. CDR3: CATVGGRDNRHEQYF. For the CDR3, the DNA is TGTGCCACAGTAGGGGGACGGGACAACAGGCACGAGCAGTACTTC.

A word on this clone: Germline is not matched at one junction end, which may reflect a read error. V is TRBV4-1 and J is TRBJ1-4; unclear D gene. The CDR3 length is 15 residues. Germline CDR1 MGHRA, CDR2 YSYEKL. CDR3 DNA: TGCGCCAGCAGCGAAGAACGTGCAACTAATGAAAAACTGTTTTTT. Protein product: CASSEERATNEKLFF.

This chain connects TRBV7-6 to TRBJ1-2; TRBD1 aligns across 7 bases. This CDR3 is 12 amino acids long. Trimming took 5 bases from V and 10 from J; bases not matched to a gene: 7. Germline V gene lookup returns CDR1 SGHVS and CDR2 FNYEAQ. CDR3 sequence reads: CASSVTGVDYTF. As DNA, the CDR3 is TGTGCCAGCAGCGTTACAGGGGTAGACTACACCTTC.

This clone was counted a single time. The chain joins TRBV2 to TRBJ1-2; 7 bases agree with TRBD1. The CDR3 consists of 11 residues. Germline trimming cut 11 bases from V and 6 bases from J; bases unmatched to any gene: 6. Germline V gene sequence: CDR1 SNHLY, CDR2 FYNNEI. CDR3 sequence reads: CARRRGHGYTF. The DNA for the CDR3 is TGTGCCCGCCGAAGGGGGCATGGCTACACCTTC. The full variable domain, with the rest looked up from reference TRBV2 and TRBJ1-2, is EPEVTQTPSHQVTQMGQEVILRCVPISNHLYFYWYRQILGQKVEFLVSFYNNEISEKSEIFDDQFSVERPDGSNFTLKIRSTKLEDSAMYFCARRRGHGYTFGSGTRLTVV.

The chain is built from TRBV27 and TRBJ2-2, with D unresolved. Trimming cost V 5 bases and J 5 bases, with 12 bases left between them. CDR3 size: 14 residues. In germline, CDR1 is MNHEY, CDR2 SMNVEV (reference sequence). The CDR3 sequence is CASSPSRGTGELFF. The DNA of the CDR3 is TGTGCCAGCAGTCCCTCCCGTGGGACCGGGGAGCTGTTTTTT.

V is TRBV15 and J is TRBJ1-4, with D possibly matching TRBD1 (5 bases). Trimming took off 7 bases at V and 12 bases at J, with 15 bases between the two ends. Germline values: CDR1 LNHNV, CDR2 YYDKDF (reference sequence). CDR3 length equals 12 residues. The CDR3 DNA follows: TGTGCCACCACCCAATTGGAGGGGCAACTGTTTTTT. Translating it yields CATTQLEGQLFF.

V and J are TRBV7-8 and TRBJ2-1, with a possible D match to TRBD1 (6 bases). The ends were cut back, 1 base at V and 10 bases at J, with 8 bases in the middle. Germline V gene lookup returns CDR1 SGHVS and CDR2 FQNEAQ. The CDR3 spans 12 residues. The CDR3 sequence: CASSLGTGEQFF. The CDR3, as DNA: TGTGCCAGCAGCTTAGGTACAGGGGAGCAGTTCTTC.

The V call is TRBV5-1, the J call TRBJ1-1; D is uncertain. CDR1 and CDR2 from the germline V gene are SGHRS and YFSETQ. The CDR3 has 14 amino acids. Trimming cost V 0 bases and J 6 bases, with 12 bases left between them. The CDR3 loop reads CASSLGVFGPEAFF. CDR3 nucleotides: TGCGCCAGCAGCTTGGGAGTATTTGGGCCTGAAGCTTTCTTT. Drawing the rest from reference TRBV5-1 and TRBJ1-1, the complete variable domain is KAGVTQTPRYLIKTRGQQVTLSCSPISGHRSVSWYQQTPGQGLQFLFEYFSETQRNKGNFPGRFSGRQFSNSRSEMNVSTLELGDSALYLCASSLGVFGPEAFFGQGTRLTVV.

V gene TRBV27 combines with J gene TRBJ2-5, with 7 bases fitting TRBD1. V lost 1 base to trimming and J lost 0 bases; unmatched junction nucleotides: 2. CDR3 length equals 15 residues. CDR1 and CDR2 (germline): MNHEY, SMNVEV (reference sequence). CDR3 sequence: CASSLWGTDQETQYF. DNA of the CDR3: TGTGCCAGCAGTTTATGGGGGACAGACCAAGAGACCCAGTACTTC.

The chain carries TRBV11-1 and TRBJ1-1; D gene uncertain. The CDR3 runs to 17 residues. Germline lookup yields CDR1 SGHAT and CDR2 FQDESV (reference sequence). V was clipped by 2 bases and J by 0 bases, with 16 bases between them. CDR3 region: CASSLRLSVAMNTEAFF. The CDR3 coding sequence is TGTGCCAGCAGCTTAAGACTATCGGTAGCTATGAACACTGAAGCTTTCTTT.

The V and J genes are TRBV6-5 and TRBJ2-4; 11 positions agree with TRBD1. With V trimmed by 6 bases and J by 10 bases, 11 bases remained unmatched. Germline V gene data show CDR1 as MNHEY and CDR2 as SVGAGI. The CDR3 has 15 amino acids. CDR3 loop: CASRDRDRGIGIQYF. The CDR3 DNA sequence: TGTGCCAGCAGGGACCGGGACAGGGGGATAGGGATTCAGTACTTC.

The chain carries TRBV6-1 and TRBJ2-3, with D unresolved. Looked up from germline, CDR1 is MNHNS and CDR2 is SASEGT. The CDR3 loop spans 15 amino acids. The V end was cut by 1 base, the J end by 0 bases, with 8 bases between. The CDR3 protein is CASSEGTFSTDTQYF. CDR3 in DNA: TGTGCCAGCAGTGAAGGAACATTTAGCACAGATACGCAGTATTTT.

The chain carries TRBV7-9 and TRBJ2-7, with D maybe TRBD2 (5 bases). The CDR3 contains 16 residues. The germline V and J ends were trimmed by 5 bases and 7 bases, with 24 bases remaining between them. CDR1 is SEHNR, CDR2 FQNEAQ, per germline (reference sequence). CDR3 bases: TGTGCCAGCAGCCTCTCCACCCTAGGCACCACGGGGGAGCAGTACTTC. This encodes CASSLSTLGTTGEQYF.

The chain couples TRBV27 to TRBJ2-2, with 10 bases fitting TRBD2. The CDR3 totals 14 residues. Germline loops: CDR1 MNHEY, CDR2 SMNVEV (reference sequence). Trimming at V came to 1 base and at J to 10 bases, leaving 3 bases not matched to a gene. The CDR3 DNA is TGTGCCAGCAGTTTATTGGGGACTAGCGTGGAGCTGTTTTTT. Its translation: CASSLLGTSVELFF.

The V and J genes are TRBV27 and TRBJ2-1; no firm D call. The ends were cut back, 6 bases at V and 9 bases at J, with 12 bases in the middle. CDR3 size: 12 residues. CDR1 and CDR2 (germline): MNHEY, SMNVEV (reference sequence). The CDR3 region is CASSQAMGEQFF. The CDR3 nucleotides are TGTGCCAGCAGCCAAGCCATGGGTGAGCAGTTCTTC.

In its sample, this clone was seen once. The chain recombines TRBV4-1 with TRBJ2-5; D ambiguous. V was pared by 3 bases and J by 2 bases, with 4 bases between. This CDR3 is 12 amino acids long. CDR1 is MGHRA, CDR2 YSYEKL, per germline. CDR3 amino acids: CASSHDQETQYF. CDR3 DNA sequence: TGCGCCAGCAGCCATGATCAAGAGACCCAGTACTTC.

This rearrangement joins TRBV7-2 to TRBJ1-6, with D unresolved. V lost 3 bases to trimming and J lost 0 bases, with 9 bases between them. The CDR3 consists of 16 residues. CDR1 is SGHTA, CDR2 FQGNSA, per germline. The CDR3 bases are TGTGCCAGCAGCTTTACTCGGAGCTCCTATAATTCACCCCTCCACTTT. The encoded protein is CASSFTRSSYNSPLHF. Full variable domain (rest looked up from reference TRBV7-2 and TRBJ1-6): GAGVSQSPSNKVTEKGKDVELRCDPISGHTALYWYRQSLGQGLEFLIYFQGNSAPDKSGLPSDRFSAERTGGSVSTLTIQRTQQEDSAVYLCASSFTRSSYNSPLHFGNGTRLTVT.

The gene calls are TRBV28 and TRBJ2-7; D is possibly TRBD1 (7 bases). Germline V gene sequence: CDR1 MDHEN, CDR2 SYDVKM. The CDR3 is 16 residues long. The V gene lost 6 bases and the J gene lost 2 bases, with 20 bases spanning the gap. This chain's CDR3 is CASSTLRGTEAYEQYF. CDR3 sequence (DNA): TGTGCCAGCAGCACCCTTCGCGGGACAGAAGCCTACGAGCAGTACTTC.

This clone appeared many times. The gene calls are TRBV19 and TRBJ2-1; the match to TRBD1 covers 10 bases. This CDR3 comprises 15 residues. The trim removed 6 bases at V and 6 bases at J, leaving 8 bases unmatched. Germline V gene data show CDR1 as LNHDA and CDR2 as SQIVND (reference sequence). CDR3 sequence reads: CASSPGTGVPNEQFF. DNA of the CDR3: TGTGCCAGTAGCCCCGGGACAGGGGTGCCCAATGAGCAGTTCTTC. Full variable domain (remainder filled in from reference TRBV19 and TRBJ2-1): DGGITQSPKYLFRKEGQNVTLSCEQNLNHDAMYWYRQDPGQGLRLIYYSQIVNDFQKGDIAEGYSVSREKKESFPLTVTSAQKNPTAFYLCASSPGTGVPNEQFFGPGTRLTVL.

The chain employs TRBV6-6 and TRBJ2-1; 7 nucleotides agree with TRBD2. The junction had 2 bases not matched to a gene; V was cut back by 2 bases and J by 10 bases. Per germline, CDR1 MNHNY and CDR2 SVGAGI (reference sequence). This CDR3 has 12 amino acids. CDR3 sequence reads: CASSYVGREQFF. The CDR3, as DNA: TGTGCCAGCAGTTACGTCGGGAGGGAGCAGTTCTTC.

The V call is TRBV11-2, the J call TRBJ2-2, with TRBD1 matching over 7 bases. Losses at the gene ends were 5 bases for V and 6 bases for J; bases not matched to a gene: 6. Germline CDR1 and CDR2: SGHAT and FQNNGV. This CDR3 is 14 amino acids long. CDR3 amino acids: CASSPITGAGELFF. Written as DNA, the CDR3 is TGTGCCAGCAGCCCCATTACAGGGGCCGGGGAGCTGTTTTTT. Complete variable domain (other parts from reference TRBV11-2 and TRBJ2-2): EAGVAQSPRYKIIEKRQSVAFWCNPISGHATLYWYQQILGQGPKLLIQFQNNGVVDDSQLPKDRFSAERLKGVDSTLKIQPAKLEDSAVYLCASSPITGAGELFFGEGSRLTVL.

J is TRBJ2-7 and V is TRBV6-1, with 9 positions matching TRBD1. Per germline, CDR1 MNHNS and CDR2 SASEGT. CDR3 length: 15 amino acids. Trimming cost V 4 bases and J 8 bases; bases outside gene matches: 12. The CDR3 loop is CASSGAWTGEDQQYF. The CDR3 coding sequence is TGTGCCAGCAGTGGTGCATGGACAGGGGAGGATCAGCAGTACTTC.